A selection of T cell receptor beta chains follows, all from one sample in a study of regulatory T cells in long-lasting Graves disease. TCRdb redid the calling of the multiplex PCR reads with MiXCR, one entry per CDR3 protein. The sample carries roughly 560,000 distinct CDR3 sequences, around 12% recorded once. A further study also used this sample, focusing on T cells in Graves' hyperthyroidism and ophthalmopathy.

The specimen was peripheral blood mononuclear cells (PBMCs), collected at new diagnosis, from a patient treated with antithyroid drugs. The receptors here all came from a woman aged 30 to 39 with Graves disease. Both conserved end residues are part of each CDR3. Each record gives: V gene, J gene, clone size, D gene, CDR3 DNA, CDR3 protein. D genes are given only for firm matches. Clone size appears in some rows only: once, few, many, or a class for an expanded clone.

TRBV20-1	TRBJ1-1	.	.	TGCAGTGGGGTGAGGGACACTAACACTGAAGCTTTCTTT	CSGVRDTNTEAFF
TRBV7-2	TRBJ2-1	.	.	TGTGCCAGCAGCTTAGATTGGAACTCCTACAATGAGCAGTTCTTC	CASSLDWNSYNEQFF
TRBV7-9	TRBJ2-1	many	.	TGTGCCAGCAGCCCCCGCCAGGGAAGTTCCTACAATGAGCAGTTCTTC	CASSPRQGSSYNEQFF
TRBV6-1	TRBJ1-3	few	.	TGTGCCAGCAGAAGGGTACAGGGAAACACCATATATTTT	CASRRVQGNTIYF
TRBV11-3	TRBJ2-1	many	.	TGTGCCAGCAGCTTCATCTGGAACGCCCAGCCACTTCGGCGGAACTACAATGAGCAGTTCTTC	CASSFIWNAQPLRRNYNEQFF
TRBV7-2	TRBJ2-1	many	.	TGTGCCAGCAGCCCACCACCTGGCCGGCATGAGCAGTTCTTC	CASSPPPGRHEQFF
TRBV19	TRBJ2-7	many	.	TGTGCCAGTAGTATATTTCCAGGGGAGAGGACCTACGAGCAGTACTTC	CASSIFPGERTYEQYF
TRBV30	TRBJ1-6	.	.	TGTGCCTGGAGTGGCACACATAATTCACCCCTCCACTTT	CAWSGTHNSPLHF
TRBV12-3/TRBV12-4	TRBJ2-7	few	TRBD2	TGTGCCAGCAACGCGGGGGGTTGGTCCTACGAGCAGTACTTC	CASNAGGWSYEQYF
TRBV20-1	TRBJ2-5	many	.	TGCAGTGCTAGAGTTGGTCAGGTGGGCTTGAGAGAGACCCAGTACTTC	CSARVGQVGLRETQYF
TRBV6-2/TRBV6-3	TRBJ1-2	many	.	TGTGCCAGCAGTGAACTCGGCTTCCGCGCCTATGGCTACACCTTC	CASSELGFRAYGYTF
TRBV4-1	TRBJ1-2	.	.	TGCGCCAGCAGCCAAGGTCCAGGAAAAGGCCCTAACTATGGCTACACCTTC	CASSQGPGKGPNYGYTF
TRBV7-9	TRBJ2-2	many	.	TGTGCCAGCAGGGACGGGGAGCTGTTTTTT	CASRDGELFF
TRBV24-1	TRBJ2-1	many	.	TGTGCCACCAGTGATTTAGGAGGACGGGCATCTCCCAATGAGCAGTTCTTC	CATSDLGGRASPNEQFF
TRBV30	TRBJ2-1	.	.	TGTGCCTGGGGAATAGACAATGAGCAGTTCTTC	CAWGIDNEQFF
TRBV27	TRBJ1-6	many	TRBD1	TGTGCCAGCAGTCTACAGGGGGCGTTTAATTCACCCCTCCACTTT	CASSLQGAFNSPLHF
TRBV6-1	TRBJ1-2	many	.	TGTGCCAGCATGGGGGTATCAAAGGGCTACACCTTC	CASMGVSKGYTF
TRBV7-2	TRBJ2-1	.	.	TGTGCCAGCAGCTCTCGCGCGGCGGCTACCTACAATGAGCAGTTCTTC	CASSSRAAATYNEQFF
TRBV7-6	TRBJ2-1	.	TRBD1	TGTGCCAGCAGCATAAGGGCTGGGACAGGTGGCAATGAGCAGTTCTTC	CASSIRAGTGGNEQFF
TRBV7-9	TRBJ1-4	many	.	TGTGCCAGCAGCTTCCGGGACAATGAAAAACTGTTTTTT	CASSFRDNEKLFF
TRBV9	TRBJ2-5	few	TRBD2	TGTGCCAGCAGCGTATTGCCTAGCGGGAGTCAAGAGACCCAGTACTTC	CASSVLPSGSQETQYF
TRBV9	TRBJ2-1	few	TRBD1	TGTGCCAGCAGCGCGAGACAGGGAAATTACAATGAGCAGTTCTTC	CASSARQGNYNEQFF
TRBV5-1	TRBJ1-1	.	TRBD1	TGCGCCAGCAGCTTGGCCACTGGGACAGGGAACACTGAAGCTTTCTTT	CASSLATGTGNTEAFF
TRBV12-3/TRBV12-4	TRBJ2-1	many	TRBD2	TGTGCCAGCAGTCCGTCGACTAGCGGGAGACCTGAGCAGTTCTTC	CASSPSTSGRPEQFF